This T cell receptor (beta chain) is drawn from a study of beta chain features in type 1 diabetes. Overall study: Examination spanned around 110 million sorted cells from all samples.

A sort by CD45RO/CCR7/CD25/CD127/CD95/CD27 yielded CD4+ naive, central memory, regulatory and stem cell-like memory cells. Whole-study findings and limits: Type 1 diabetes patients showed fewer insertions and more deletions at VDJ junctions.

Losses at the gene ends were 5 bases for V and 2 bases for J; bases not matched to a gene: 3. The CDR3 sequence is 15 residues long. The germline gives CDR1 MDHEN, CDR2 SYDVKM. All of the isolated RNA was reverse transcribed, so expressed TCRB transcripts were sequenced. Only in-frame clones appear in the TCRdb table, and some are missing; sequencing was by immunoSEQ multiplex PCR. Among around 190,000 clones, roughly an eighth were seen once, and the ten largest hold 0.62%. This clone was detected a few times. The antigen remains unidentified. This sequence was found in a woman between 18 and 29 years old in good health. The V and J genes are TRBV28 and TRBJ2-7, with 13 bases matching TRBD2. What was sequenced was central memory CD4+ T cells from blood. CDR3 DNA sequence: TGTGCCAGCAGTACTAGCGGGAGGGTTACCTACGAGCAGTACTTC. Translated, it gives CASSTSGRVTYEQYF.